This TCR beta chain was identified in a study of blood T cell repertoires in COVID-19. Study summary: From T cells, B-cell-depleted T cells, or PBMCs came the material, which was cDNA or gDNA.

The cohort comprised adults aged about 18 to 89 years residing in approximately 25 US areas. Participants were placed into cohorts based on the clinical history they reported. This CDR3 contains 18 residues. Trimming took 3 bases from V and 1 from J, leaving 19 bases between them. Germline V gives CDR1 LNHDA, CDR2 SQIVND (reference sequence). This clone has just a few counts. Profiling relied on immunoSEQ multiplex PCR, and the TCRdb table lists in-frame clones only, not all of them. The sample records 150,000 to 200,000 clones, 76% being singletons. The material sequenced was PBMCs or T cells enriched from blood (not recorded which). This clonotype was sampled from a woman between 50 and 59 years old with acute COVID-19. This chain links TRBV19 with TRBJ1-5; D not resolved. The CDR3 sequence is CASSIGQPKIPSNQPQHF. The CDR3 nucleotides are TGTGCCAGTAGTATTGGGCAGCCAAAGATTCCAAGCAATCAGCCCCAGCATTTT.